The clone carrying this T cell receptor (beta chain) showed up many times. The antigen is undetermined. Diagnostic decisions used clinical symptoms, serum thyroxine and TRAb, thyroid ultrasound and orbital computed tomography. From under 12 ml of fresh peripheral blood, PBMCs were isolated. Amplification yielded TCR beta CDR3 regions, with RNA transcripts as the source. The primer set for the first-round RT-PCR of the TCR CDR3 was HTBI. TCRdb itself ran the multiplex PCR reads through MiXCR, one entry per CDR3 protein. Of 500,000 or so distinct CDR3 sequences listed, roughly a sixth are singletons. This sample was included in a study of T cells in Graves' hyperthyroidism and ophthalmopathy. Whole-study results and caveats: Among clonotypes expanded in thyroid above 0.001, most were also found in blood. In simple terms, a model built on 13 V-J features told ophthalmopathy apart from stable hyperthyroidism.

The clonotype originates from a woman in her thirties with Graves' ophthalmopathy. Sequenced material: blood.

The CDR3: CASSPPGQGGYGYTF. The CDR3 bases are TGTGCCAGCTCACCACCCGGACAGGGAGGCTATGGCTACACCTTC. This sequence joins TRBV18 and TRBJ1-2; 8 bases agree with TRBD1. The CDR3 is 15 amino acids. CDR1 is KGHSH, CDR2 LQKENI, per germline. V dropped 0 bases and J dropped 4; count of bases not matched to a gene: 4.